The subject of this entry is one TCR beta chain. This record belongs to a study of early T cells in non-severe SARS-CoV-2 infection. Background on the study: Sequencing input comprised bulk RNA from unsorted whole blood; chain pairing was not available.

Molecules of cDNA were individually given unique molecular identifiers that were attached to them. From the 5' RACE reads, TCRdb called clonotypes with MiXCR, one entry per CDR3 protein. This table holds some 80,000 distinct CDR3 sequences, around an eighth found once. This sequence was found in an adult who was a healthcare worker with PCR-confirmed SARS-CoV-2 infection or an uninfected control (not recorded which). The sample comprised whole blood.

The CDR3 DNA follows: TGTGCCAGCTCAGTTGCGGGACCCCTCTCTGGGGCCAACGTCCTGACTTTC. The encoded protein is CASSVAGPLSGANVLTF. V and J are TRBV18 and TRBJ2-6; the D gene is possibly TRBD2 (6 bases). V was cut by 5 bases and J by 0 bases, with 14 bases left in between. The CDR3 has 17 residues. Per germline, CDR1 KGHSH and CDR2 LQKENI.